These 9 T cell receptor beta chains came from one sample sequenced in a study of blood T cell repertoires in COVID-19. TCRdb keeps only in-frame clones here, not all; method: immunoSEQ multiplex PCR. The sample contains nearly 350,000 clones, 88% of which appear only once. The specimen sequenced was peripheral blood. The receptors were sampled from a woman aged 70 to 79 with COVID-19, enrolled during active disease.

The chain uses TRBV3-1 (or the pseudogene TRBV3-2) and TRBJ1-1; TRBD1 is a possible D gene (5 bases). CDR1 and CDR2 (germline): LGHDT, YNNKEL (reference sequence). The CDR3 runs 12 residues. Deletions cut 6 bases from V and 4 bases from J, with 9 bases between. CDR3 sequence (DNA): TGTGCCAGCAGGCGGGACGGCACTGAAGCTTTCTTT. This sequence encodes CASRRDGTEAFF.

The chain is built from TRBV2 and TRBJ1-2; 7 bases agree with TRBD1. With 7 bases clipped from V and 6 bases from J, the junction kept 5 bases outside the gene matches. The CDR3 consists of 12 residues. The germline V gene has CDR1 SNHLY and CDR2 FYNNEI. The CDR3 loop reads CASTAQGNGYTF. The CDR3 region has the DNA TGTGCCAGCACAGCACAGGGGAATGGCTACACCTTC.

This clone was observed a single time. The rearrangement uses TRBV12-5 and TRBJ2-5, with 15 nucleotides matching TRBD2. Germline V CDR1 and CDR2: LGHNT, FRNRAP. Germline trimming cut 5 bases from V and 1 base from J; bases unmatched to any gene: 2. The length of the CDR3 is 16 residues. The DNA of the CDR3 is TGTGCTAGTGGTCGGACTAGCGGGGGGGGCCAAGAGACCCAGTACTTC. Its protein product is CASGRTSGGGQETQYF.

The chain combines TRBV7-3 with TRBJ2-2, with a tentative D call TRBD1 (5 bases). The CDR3 has 12 amino acids. CDR1 is SGHTA, CDR2 FQGTGA, per germline. Trimming pared 5 bases from V and 6 bases from J, leaving 7 bases between. In DNA, the CDR3 is TGTGCCAGCAGCGCAGGGTCCGGGGAGCTGTTTTTT. Translated: CASSAGSGELFF.

J is TRBJ1-1 and V is TRBV5-1; 8 positions match TRBD1. From germline, CDR1 is SGHRS and CDR2 YFSETQ. V shed 4 bases and J 9 bases; nucleotides not matched to a gene: 8. There are 13 residues in the CDR3. The CDR3 DNA reads as TGCGCCAGCAGCCACGGACAGGGAGGACAAGCTTTCTTT. It is translated as CASSHGQGGQAFF.

This clone has only a few counts. The V gene is TRBV18, the J gene TRBJ1-1; no clear D gene. The CDR3 consists of 13 residues. Trimming cost V 2 bases and J 4 bases, with 8 bases left between them. CDR1 and CDR2 (germline): KGHSH, LQKENI. The CDR3 loop reads CASSPFEGTEAFF. CDR3 bases: TGTGCCAGCTCACCATTTGAGGGCACTGAAGCTTTCTTT.

The chain carries TRBV7-8 and TRBJ2-1; 7 bases agree with TRBD2. This CDR3 region has 13 residues. Germline assignment: CDR1 SGHVS and CDR2 FQNEAQ. After removal of 2 bases from V and 8 bases from J, the junction contained 3 bases not matched to a gene. CDR3 in DNA: TGTGCCAGCAGCTTACCAGGGAGGGATGAGCAGTTCTTC. This sequence encodes CASSLPGRDEQFF.

The rearrangement links TRBV30 to TRBJ2-3; 15 nucleotides match TRBD2. This CDR3 spans 20 amino acids. V shed 7 bases, J shed 10 bases, and the junction held 27 bases outside the gene matches. CDR1 GTSNPN and CDR2 SVGIG come from the germline V gene (reference sequence). The CDR3 is CASLFPGTSGGLGTPYPQYF. CDR3 in DNA: TGTGCCTCGTTATTTCCGGGGACTAGCGGGGGGCTTGGAACCCCATATCCGCAGTATTTT.

The gene calls are TRBV14 and TRBJ2-3; TRBD1 might be the D (5 bases). The CDR3 has 17 amino acids. CDR1 is SGHDN, CDR2 FVKESK, per germline. Trimming cost V 0 bases and J 2 bases, with 15 bases left between them. Here the CDR3 reads CASSQDGRVRNTDTQYF. DNA for the CDR3: TGTGCCAGCAGCCAAGACGGCAGGGTGCGGAACACAGATACGCAGTATTTT.